This entry lists 9 T cell receptor beta chains sequenced from one sample in a study of blood T cell repertoires in COVID-19. TCRdb keeps only in-frame clones here, not all; method: immunoSEQ multiplex PCR. The sample includes around 190,000 clones, around nine tenths seen only once; the top ten take approximately 4.5%. The specimen was peripheral blood. These receptors came from a human donor in a cohort sampled during active COVID-19.

The chain recombines TRBV6-2 or TRBV6-3 with TRBJ1-2; possible D gene TRBD1, 5 bases. Germline CDR1 is MNHEY and CDR2 is SVGEGT. This CDR3 comprises 11 residues. V lost 2 bases, J lost 10 bases, and 8 bases lay in between. The CDR3 here is CASSYDSFYTF. CDR3 sequence (DNA): TGTGCCAGCAGTTACGACAGTTTCTACACCTTC.

V is TRBV7-9 and J is TRBJ1-2, with 8 bases identical to TRBD1. The CDR3 runs to 14 residues. Trimming took 4 bases from V and 3 from J; bases not matched to a gene: 4. The germline gives CDR1 SEHNR, CDR2 FQNEAQ (reference sequence). In DNA form, the CDR3 reads TGTGCCAGCAGCTCGGGGACAGGCGACTATGGCTACACCTTC. Residues: CASSSGTGDYGYTF.

The J gene is TRBJ2-3, the V gene TRBV7-9; TRBD2 matches 10 bases. Germline V CDR1 and CDR2: SEHNR, FQNEAQ (reference sequence). The CDR3 is made up of 14 amino acids. Losses at the gene ends were 7 bases for V and 0 bases for J; bases not matched to a gene: 1. Here the CDR3 reads CASILAGSTDTQYF. The CDR3 DNA follows: TGTGCCAGCATACTAGCGGGAAGCACAGATACGCAGTATTTT. Together with reference TRBV7-9 and TRBJ2-3, the CDR3 gives the full variable domain: DTGVSQNPRHKITKRGQNVTFRCDPISEHNRLYWYRQTLGQGPEFLTYFQNEAQLEKSRLLSDRFSAERPKGSFSTLEIQRTEQGDSAMYLCASILAGSTDTQYFGPGTRLTVL.

For the CDR3, the DNA is TGTGCCATCAGTAGCGAGCGGAGCTCCTACGAGCAGTACTTC. This encodes CAISSERSSYEQYF. This chain uses TRBV10-3 with TRBJ2-7; possibly TRBD2 for D (5 bases). There are 14 residues in the CDR3. From germline, CDR1 is ENHRY and CDR2 SYGVKD. The V end was cut by 5 bases, the J end by 0 bases, with 11 bases between.

This chain uses TRBV5-4 with TRBJ2-3; D perhaps matches TRBD2 (5 bases). Per germline, CDR1 SGHNT and CDR2 YYREEE (reference sequence). This CDR3 has 15 residues. V lost 1 base, J lost 1 base, and 10 bases lay in between. Here the CDR3 reads CASSLTALGTDTQYF. CDR3 coding DNA: TGTGCCAGCAGCTTGACGGCACTAGGCACAGATACGCAGTATTTT.

This clone was observed a few times. The rearrangement joins TRBV5-6 to TRBJ2-1; 9 positions match TRBD2. The length of the CDR3 is 17 residues. Trimming at V came to 0 bases and at J to 6 bases, leaving 10 bases not matched to a gene. The germline V gene encodes CDR1 SGHDT and CDR2 YYEEEE. The CDR3 reads CASSLAGLERGVNEQFF. CDR3 in DNA: TGTGCCAGCAGCTTGGCCGGGTTGGAGCGGGGGGTCAATGAGCAGTTCTTC. The full variable domain, rest sourced from reference TRBV5-6 and TRBJ2-1, is DAGVTQSPTHLIKTRGQQVTLRCSPKSGHDTVSWYQQALGQGPQFIFQYYEEEERQRGNFPDRFSGHQFPNYSSELNVNALLLGDSALYLCASSLAGLERGVNEQFFGPGTRLTVL.

The V call is TRBV10-1, the J call TRBJ1-1, with 10 bases matching TRBD1. This CDR3 is built from 13 residues. J was trimmed by 9 bases and V by 5 bases; bases with no gene match: 6. Germline CDR1 is WNHNN and CDR2 is SYGVQD (reference sequence). CDR3 region: CASSLLTGGKAFF. The CDR3 nucleotides read TGCGCCAGCAGTCTTCTGACAGGGGGCAAAGCTTTCTTT.

The chain carries TRBV2 and TRBJ2-1; 8 positions agree with TRBD1. The CDR3 covers 15 residues. CDR1 and CDR2 (germline): SNHLY, FYNNEI. Unmatched junction bases numbered 4, after V lost 4 bases and J lost 2 bases. CDR3 amino acids: CASSVQGGTYNEQFF. For the CDR3, the DNA is TGTGCCAGCAGTGTACAGGGGGGCACCTACAATGAGCAGTTCTTC.

The chain employs TRBV3-1 (or the pseudogene TRBV3-2) and TRBJ2-1; 7 positions match TRBD1. The germline V gene has CDR1 LGHDT and CDR2 YNNKEL (reference sequence). With V trimmed by 0 bases and J by 0 bases, 8 bases remained unmatched. CDR3 length: 18 residues. The CDR3 DNA reads as TGTGCCAGCAGCCAAGATCCGGGACAGCTTATCTCCTACAATGAGCAGTTCTTC. Protein sequence: CASSQDPGQLISYNEQFF.